This T cell receptor beta chain was sequenced for a study of T cells in Graves' hyperthyroidism and ophthalmopathy. It was RNA transcripts that yielded the amplified TCR beta CDR3 regions. Carried out on the TCR CDR3, a first-round RT-PCR used the HTBI primer set. TCRdb itself ran the multiplex PCR reads through MiXCR, one entry per CDR3 protein. Here the sample spans about 710,000 distinct CDR3 sequences, about 15% being singletons. Germline-derived CDR1 and CDR2 are SGHVS and FQNEAQ. The CDR3 is made up of 15 amino acids. V was shortened by 6 bases and J by 6 bases, with 18 bases between the two germline ends. This clonotype was observed at least ten times. Graves' hyperthyroidism is called stable when ophthalmopathy does not progress within 18 months. Patients were aged 18 to 65, had disease duration under 2 months, and had newly diagnosed hyperthyroidism.

This chain links TRBV7-8 with TRBJ2-1, with D possibly matching TRBD1 (6 bases). Input material: blood. The TCR sequence derives from a man aged 18 to 30 with Graves' hyperthyroidism. The CDR3 DNA is TGTGCCAGCAGAGAACCTGGGGGCGCAGGCAATGAGCAGTTCTTC. Translated, it gives CASREPGGAGNEQFF.